In its sample, the clone carrying this T cell receptor beta chain was seen many times. This CDR3 comprises 15 residues. Germline V gene data show CDR1 as SGDLS and CDR2 as YYNGEE. J gave up 7 bases and V 4 bases, and 11 bases lay outside the gene matches. Sequencing libraries for TCR beta were prepared with iRepertoire HTBI primers and Arm-PCR of CDR3 regions. TCRdb processed the multiplex PCR reads anew with MiXCR; each CDR3 protein has one entry. Among approximately 390,000 distinct CDR3 sequences, 15% to 20% were seen once, and the ten largest hold 20% to 25%. Regarding time point: newly diagnosed GD, antithyroid drugs for less than 3 months. Construction of the TCR library relied on RNA isolated from PBMCs. The source of the sample is a study of regulatory T cells in long-lasting Graves disease. The sample was also reused in another study, on T cells in Graves' hyperthyroidism and ophthalmopathy. That source adds: Carried out on the TCR CDR3, a first-round RT-PCR used the HTBI primer set.

This sequence originates from a woman between 18 and 29 years old with Graves disease. V gene TRBV9 combines with J gene TRBJ2-7, with 10 bases lining up with TRBD2. The sequencing used peripheral blood mononuclear cells (PBMCs), collected at new diagnosis, from a patient treated with antithyroid drugs. The CDR3 DNA is TGTGCCAGCAGCACCACCGGGACTAGCGTAACTGAGCAGTACTTC. Amino acids: CASSTTGTSVTEQYF. The full variable domain, in which reference TRBV9 and TRBJ2-7 provide the parts outside the CDR3, is DSGVTQTPKHLITATGQRVTLRCSPRSGDLSVYWYQQSLDQGLQFLIQYYNGEERAKGNILERFSAQQFPDLHSELNLSSLELGDSALYFCASSTTGTSVTEQYFGPGTRLTVT.